This TCR beta chain came from a study of cytomegalovirus exposure and HLA in healthy donors. PCR primers comprised 60 Vbeta and 13 Jbeta primers. TCRdb's copy holds only in-frame clones and misses some; the assay was immunoSEQ multiplex PCR. The sample includes 95,000 or so clones, about four fifths seen only once; the top ten take roughly 4%. CDR1 and CDR2 from the germline V gene are GTSNPN and SVGIG (reference sequence). With 1 base clipped from V and 2 bases from J, the junction kept 1 base outside the gene matches. The CDR3 is made up of 14 amino acids. The chain combines TRBV30 with TRBJ2-3, with 9 nucleotides matching TRBD2. The sample consisted of PBMCs. The receptor comes from a woman between 70 and 85 years old in good health and CMV-seropositive. Written as DNA, the CDR3 is TGTGCCTGGAGTGGCGGGGGGGTCACAGATACGCAGTATTTT. This sequence encodes CAWSGGGVTDTQYF.